These 21 T cell receptor beta chains were sequenced from one sample in a study of cytomegalovirus exposure and HLA in healthy donors. This PCR relied on a set of 60 Vbeta primers and 13 Jbeta primers. The assay was immunoSEQ multiplex PCR, and TCRdb's table has in-frame clones only and misses some. The sample lists around 110,000 clones, 81% occurring once. Sequencing input: PBMCs. These receptor sequences come from a woman younger than 45 in good health and CMV-seronegative.

This chain joins TRBV28 and TRBJ2-2, with D perhaps TRBD1 (6 bases). This CDR3 contains 18 residues. V was trimmed by 3 bases and J by 2 bases, leaving 19 bases between them. The germline gives CDR1 MDHEN, CDR2 SYDVKM. CDR3 bases: TGTGCCAGCAGTTTTGGGGGCTGGGGGACACTTAACACCGGGGAGCTGTTTTTT. This encodes CASSFGGWGTLNTGELFF.

This chain uses TRBV18 with TRBJ1-4, with a weak D call TRBD1 (5 bases). The length of the CDR3 is 15 residues. CDR1 and CDR2 (germline): KGHSH, LQKENI. Trimming removed 3 bases at V and 7 bases at J, with 15 bases between. The CDR3 region is CASSPLGGEGEKLFF. The CDR3 DNA reads as TGTGCCAGCTCACCCCTCGGAGGGGAAGGTGAAAAACTGTTTTTT.

The CDR3 nucleotides are TGTGCCAGCAGTGGACAGGGGATGCACTACGAGCAGTACTTC. This encodes CASSGQGMHYEQYF. This chain uses TRBV6-1 with TRBJ2-7; 8 positions match TRBD1. Unmatched junction bases numbered 5, after V lost 4 bases and J lost 3 bases. Germline-derived CDR1 and CDR2 are MNHNS and SASEGT. The CDR3 spans 14 residues.

The CDR3 nucleotides read TGCAGCGTCGCGGGACTAGCGAACTACGAGCAGTACTTC. It translates to CSVAGLANYEQYF. The chain uses TRBV29-1 and TRBJ2-7; 10 bases align to TRBD2. Trimming removed 6 bases from V and 3 bases from J; junction bases left unmatched: 5. Germline V gene lookup returns CDR1 SQVTM and CDR2 ANQGSEA. The CDR3 is made up of 13 amino acids.

This chain joins TRBV7-2 and TRBJ2-2; the D gene is possibly TRBD2 (6 bases). The CDR3 contains 16 residues. The V gene's germline CDR1 is SGHTA and CDR2 FQGNSA. Trimming cost V 0 bases and J 6 bases, with 14 bases left between them. CDR3 DNA sequence: TGTGCCAGCAGCTTAGCGAGGACCGGGGGTTCCGGGGAGCTGTTTTTT. Encoded protein: CASSLARTGGSGELFF. Full variable domain (outside the CDR3, taken from reference TRBV7-2 and TRBJ2-2): GAGVSQSPSNKVTEKGKDVELRCDPISGHTALYWYRQSLGQGLEFLIYFQGNSAPDKSGLPSDRFSAERTGGSVSTLTIQRTQQEDSAVYLCASSLARTGGSGELFFGEGSRLTVL.

This chain uses TRBV2 with TRBJ2-5, with TRBD2 matching over 7 bases. The J call may be faulty, since TRBJ2-7 better matches the DNA end. From germline, CDR1 is SNHLY and CDR2 FYNNEI. This CDR3 has 15 amino acids. CDR3 protein: CASIFLAAPSYEQYF. The CDR3 nucleotides are TGTGCCAGCATTTTCCTAGCGGCACCTTCCTACGAGCAGTACTTC.

V usage is TRBV18 and J usage is TRBJ1-6, with 7 bases fitting TRBD1. Germline V gene lookup returns CDR1 KGHSH and CDR2 LQKENI. This CDR3 spans 15 amino acids. V shed 8 bases and J 9 bases; nucleotides not matched to a gene: 13. The CDR3 here is CASQDNRGSGSPLHF. In nucleotides, the CDR3 is TGTGCCAGCCAGGACAACAGGGGCAGTGGTTCACCCCTCCACTTT.

CDR3 sequence (DNA): TGTGCCAGCAGTTTACGCGGCTCCTACAATGAGCAGTTCTTC. This codes for CASSLRGSYNEQFF. The chain has TRBV28 and TRBJ2-1; D uncertain. The V gene lost 2 bases and the J gene lost 0 bases, with 5 bases spanning the gap. This CDR3 has 14 residues. CDR1 and CDR2 (germline): MDHEN, SYDVKM. Looking up the rest from reference TRBV28 and TRBJ2-1 gives the full variable domain: DVKVTQSSRYLVKRTGEKVFLECVQDMDHENMFWYRQDPGLGLRLIYFSYDVKMKEKGDIPEGYSVSREKKERFSLILESASTNQTSMYLCASSLRGSYNEQFFGPGTRLTVL.

The chain has TRBV5-1 and TRBJ1-1, with 9 nucleotides matching TRBD1. CDR3 size: 15 residues. The trim removed 2 bases at V and 3 bases at J, leaving 5 bases unmatched. Looked up from germline, CDR1 is SGHRS and CDR2 is YFSETQ. As DNA, the CDR3 is TGCGCCAGCAGCTTCCACAGGGGGCTGGACACTGAAGCTTTCTTT. Its translation: CASSFHRGLDTEAFF.

Comment on this clone: At one of its ends the junction is not consistent with the germline gene, which may arise from a read error. The chain uses TRBV7-9 and TRBJ2-5; 7 bases map to TRBD1. The CDR3 spans 13 residues. CDR1 SEHNR and CDR2 FQNEAQ come from the germline V gene (reference sequence). The CDR3 spells CASSLPTRQGPDF. DNA of the CDR3: TGTGCCAGCAGCTTACCGACCAGACAGGGCCCAGACTTC.

The chain is built from TRBV6-1 and TRBJ2-5; 9 bases map to TRBD2. TRBJ2-7 explains the end of the DNA better; the J call may be wrong. The CDR3 runs to 15 residues. The V gene's germline CDR1 is MNHNS and CDR2 SASEGT. The DNA of the CDR3 is TGTGCCAGCTCCAAGGGAGCGGGAGGTTCCTACGAGCAGTACTTC. Amino acid sequence: CASSKGAGGSYEQYF.

The chain joins TRBV23-1 to TRBJ2-5, with 7 bases fitting TRBD1. TRBV23-1 is treated as an ORF (open reading frame) with a function not yet certain. With 2 bases clipped from V and 3 bases from J, the junction kept 0 bases outside the gene matches. The CDR3 covers 13 residues. The CDR3, as DNA: TGCGCCAGCAGTCAAGACAGGGAAGAGACCCAGTACTTC. This codes for CASSQDREETQYF.

This clone has more than one count but fewer than ten. The gene calls are TRBV10-2 and TRBJ2-1; D not certain. CDR1 is WSHSY, CDR2 SAAADI, per germline. CDR3 length equals 15 residues. Deletions cut 2 bases from V and 4 bases from J, with 12 bases between. Here the CDR3 reads CASSEMYVEYNEQFF. CDR3 in DNA: TGCGCCAGCAGTGAGATGTATGTGGAGTACAATGAGCAGTTCTTC.

The chain combines TRBV19 with TRBJ1-4; 10 positions match TRBD1. CDR1 and CDR2 (germline): LNHDA, SQIVND (reference sequence). The junction had 6 bases not matched to a gene; V was cut back by 5 bases and J by 6 bases. The CDR3 covers 15 residues. CDR3 bases: TGTGCCAGTAGTGACCGGGGGACAGGGGATGAAAAACTGTTTTTT. Residues: CASSDRGTGDEKLFF.

Concerning this clone: A junction boundary mismatches the germline segment, possibly from a read error. The CDR3 region is CASSLIGLAGAQNIQYF. The CDR3 nucleotides read TGTGCCAGTAGCCTCATAGGACTAGCGGGAGCCCAAAACATTCAGTACTTC. This chain joins TRBV19 and TRBJ2-4; 13 bases agree with TRBD2. Germline lookup yields CDR1 LNHDA and CDR2 SQIVND (reference sequence). The length of the CDR3 is 17 residues. The complete variable domain, with remaining parts taken from reference TRBV19 and TRBJ2-4, reads DGGITQSPKYLFRKEGQNVTLSCEQNLNHDAMYWYRQDPGQGLRLIYYSQIVNDFQKGDIAEGYSVSREKKESFPLTVTSAQKNPTAFYLCASSLIGLAGAQNIQYFGAGTRLSVL.

The chain has TRBV14 and TRBJ2-5; a weak D match, TRBD1 (5 bases). The J call is doubtful: the DNA matches TRBJ2-7 better. The CDR3 covers 13 residues. Germline values: CDR1 SGHDN, CDR2 FVKESK. In nucleotides, the CDR3 is TGTGCCAGCAGCCCATCCGCAGGGCCCGAGCAGTACTTC. Its protein is CASSPSAGPEQYF.

In this sample, this clone turned up a few times. CDR3 DNA sequence: TGTGCCAGCAGCATTTACGAACAGGGGTCCTTCTGGTGGACCGGGGAGCTGTTTTTT. Encoded protein: CASSIYEQGSFWWTGELFF. The V and J genes are TRBV21-1 and TRBJ2-2; TRBD1, the table's D call, was not compared with the DNA. TRBV21-1 is a pseudogene. The CDR3 loop spans 19 amino acids.

The chain is built from TRBV5-1 and TRBJ1-2; TRBD1 matches at 11 bases. Germline CDR1 and CDR2: SGHRS and YFSETQ. The CDR3 extends over 17 amino acids. With 8 bases clipped from V and 8 bases from J, the junction kept 20 bases outside the gene matches. The CDR3 loop is CARIRGQGALVSRGYTF. CDR3 sequence (DNA): TGCGCCAGGATACGCGGACAGGGGGCCCTTGTTTCTAGGGGCTACACCTTC.

The CDR3 loop is CATHGPGLNEKLFF. CDR3 DNA sequence: TGTGCCACCCATGGGCCAGGGCTTAATGAAAAACTGTTTTTT. The chain carries TRBV10-3 and TRBJ1-4, with a tentative D call TRBD1 (5 bases). The V gene's germline CDR1 is ENHRY and CDR2 SYGVKD. Trimming stripped 10 bases from V and 4 bases from J, with 16 bases between. This CDR3 spans 14 amino acids.

This clone occurred once. The chain is built from TRBV19 and TRBJ1-4; tentative D call: TRBD1 (5 bases). This CDR3 has 13 residues. Between the trimmed V and J ends, which lost 5 bases and 5 bases, there was a span of 9 bases. Per germline, CDR1 LNHDA and CDR2 SQIVND (reference sequence). The CDR3 reads CASSPQANEKLFF. The CDR3 DNA is TGTGCCAGTAGTCCACAGGCGAATGAAAAACTGTTTTTT.

The chain joins TRBV4-1 to TRBJ2-7; D may be TRBD2 (6 bases). V lost 5 bases and J 3 bases, leaving 8 bases between the germline ends. The CDR3 totals 12 residues. The V gene's germline CDR1 is MGHRA and CDR2 YSYEKL. CDR3 protein: CASSGGGYEQYF. CDR3 nucleotides: TGCGCCAGCAGCGGGGGAGGCTACGAGCAGTACTTC.